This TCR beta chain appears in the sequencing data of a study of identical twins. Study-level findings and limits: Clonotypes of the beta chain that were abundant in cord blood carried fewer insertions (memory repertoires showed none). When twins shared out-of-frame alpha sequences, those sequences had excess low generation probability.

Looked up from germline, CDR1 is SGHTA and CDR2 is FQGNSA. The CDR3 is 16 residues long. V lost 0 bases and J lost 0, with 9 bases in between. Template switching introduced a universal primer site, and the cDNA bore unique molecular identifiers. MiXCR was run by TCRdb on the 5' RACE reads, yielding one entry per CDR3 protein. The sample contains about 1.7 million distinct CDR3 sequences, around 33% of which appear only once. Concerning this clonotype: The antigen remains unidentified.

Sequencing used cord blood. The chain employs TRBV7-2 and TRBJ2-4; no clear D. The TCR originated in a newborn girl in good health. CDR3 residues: CASSLAAILAKNIQYF. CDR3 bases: TGTGCCAGCAGCTTAGCAGCAATCTTAGCCAAAAACATTCAGTACTTC.